This T cell receptor (beta chain) was observed in a study of blood T cell repertoires in COVID-19. Study details: Samples of COVID-19 (acute and convalescent) were obtained from the United States, Italy and Spain.

Source study methods: Nucleated cell number was recorded as an estimate derived from reference gene primer amplification. Method: immunoSEQ multiplex PCR; TCRdb's copy keeps in-frame clones and lacks some. That table furnishes V, J and clone size, whereas the DNA furnished D and trimming. This table has roughly 330,000 clones, 83% appearing once. The CDR3 covers 14 residues. Germline V gives CDR1 MGHDK, CDR2 SYGVNS. V dropped 3 bases and J dropped 4 bases, with 12 bases sitting between them. The sequenced sample consisted of peripheral blood. This sequence originates from a woman between 50 and 59 years old with acute or convalescent COVID-19. The V gene is TRBV25-1, the J gene TRBJ1-2; TRBD1 is a possible D gene (6 bases). CDR3 sequence reads: CASSDTLRGYGYTF. As DNA, the CDR3 is TGTGCCAGCAGTGACACCCTCAGGGGCTATGGCTACACCTTC.